This TCR beta chain was identified in a study of cytomegalovirus exposure and HLA in healthy donors. General study findings and limits: The study reported that TCR beta sequences accurately predicted HLA-A and HLA-B alleles in most subjects.

As to this clone: Its target is unknown.

The CDR3 runs to 14 residues. The V end was cut by 3 bases, the J end by 4 bases, with 11 bases between. The germline gives CDR1 SGDLS, CDR2 YYNGEE. Vbeta (60) and Jbeta (13) primers were used in the PCR. The method was immunoSEQ multiplex PCR; TCRdb's version includes in-frame clones alone and lacks a portion of them. The sample lists under 200,000 clones, more than 65% seen once, with roughly 6% in the top ten. The clonotype comes from a woman younger than 45 in good health and CMV-seropositive. V and J are TRBV9 and TRBJ1-3; D remains unclear. Material: PBMCs. The CDR3 reads CASSARLAGNTIYF. The CDR3 coding sequence is TGTGCCAGCAGCGCCCGTCTGGCCGGAAACACCATATATTTT.